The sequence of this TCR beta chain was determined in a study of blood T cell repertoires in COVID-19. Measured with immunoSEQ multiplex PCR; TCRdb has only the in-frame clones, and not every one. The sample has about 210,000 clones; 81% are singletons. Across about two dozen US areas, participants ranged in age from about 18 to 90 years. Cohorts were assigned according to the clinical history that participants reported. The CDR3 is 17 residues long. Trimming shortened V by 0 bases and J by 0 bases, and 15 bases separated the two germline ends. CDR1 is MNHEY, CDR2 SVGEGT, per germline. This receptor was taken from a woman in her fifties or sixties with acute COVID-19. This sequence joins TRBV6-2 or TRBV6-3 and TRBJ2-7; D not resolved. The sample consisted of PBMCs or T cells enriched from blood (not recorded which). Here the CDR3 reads CASSYSSSSLNSYEQYF. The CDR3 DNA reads TGTGCCAGCAGTTACTCGAGTAGTAGCCTCAACTCCTACGAGCAGTACTTC.